The following is a TCR beta chain sequence with its context. What this receptor recognizes is not known. Base qualities are missing; no much larger clone stands one base away. This record belongs to a study of T cells after yellow fever vaccination (dated by TCRdb to about 2019). Looking at the study overall: Libraries from fractions with low cell numbers were prepared with the SMART-Seq v4 Ultra Low Input RNA kit. To follow T-cell clones before and after both primary and booster YFV17D yellow fever vaccination, bulk TCR alpha and beta repertoires underwent longitudinal sequencing. Two healthy male donors made up the cohort, one aged 18 to 30 years and the other aged 30 to 40 years. Blood samples were taken at several timepoints before and after primary and secondary immunization, and bulk PBMC replicates and cell subsets were isolated.

CDR1 and CDR2 are read off the germline V gene as SGHTA and FQGTGA. There are 15 amino acids in the CDR3, from cysteine to phenylalanine inclusive. The only DNA kept is the CDR3, 45 bases in frame from the first base. Trimming takes 5 bases from V and 4 bases from J, and the germline ends sit 15 bases apart. Here is what the overall study found, with its caveats: FACS-sorted repertoires could contain abundant contaminating clonotypes from the bulk population, so computational filtering was required. A small fraction of clonotypes showed up in both the CD4 and CD8 compartments, probably as a result of convergent recombination. Because the study included only a couple of donors, the extent to which the findings can be generalized is limited. After the booster, most of the clones that had expanded following primary vaccination were detected again (96% of CD4 and 88% of CD8), which suggests that memory was broadly maintained. The secondary T-cell response was weaker than the primary response but faster, peaking on day 5 instead of day 15.

Synthesis of TCR cDNA relied on 5'RACE template switching, a step that introduced a universal primer site along with unique molecular identifiers. cDNA synthesis was primed from both the TCR alpha and TCR beta constant segments. Library amplification involved two PCR steps, and the second step added sample barcodes and sequencing adapters. Libraries were sequenced on Illumina HiSeq 2500 (2x100 bp) or NovaSeq (2x150 bp). The authors' pipeline ran thus. Demultiplexing of reads and collapsing into UMI consensus sequences were performed with MIGEC, and V(D)J alignment was carried out with MiXCR. Vaccine-responding clonotypes were defined with edgeR using replicate PBMC samples, requiring FDR below 0.01 and a log2 fold change above 5 up to day 15. Each bulk clonotype received a CD4 or CD8 identity based on whether the sequenced CD4 or CD8 repertoire contained that clonotype at higher abundance. TCRdb's own reprocessing of the public reads used fastp at Q25 and MiXCR and kept productive beta chains. Rows are unified per CDR3 protein, each entry keeping the most common DNA and genes. The V and J calls and clone size are TCRdb's, not the authors'. The sample table shows 450,000 to 550,000 distinct CDR3 sequences, and just over 20% are seen once. Approximately 15% of the sample lies in the top ten.

The label giving this sample's treatment or condition can be read as: live attenuated yellow fever vaccine strain. At every blood-draw timepoint, two biological replicates of bulk PBMCs were collected. PBMCs were isolated from peripheral blood using a standard Ficoll-Paque protocol. TriZol was used to extract RNA from bulk PBMCs, CD4 and CD8 fractions, and dextramer-positive and dextramer-negative fractions. The sample in question was PBMCs, obtained 21 days after the first yellow fever vaccination. This receptor chain uses TRBV7-3 and TRBJ2-1; the D gene is possibly TRBD2, with 7 bases matching. This TCR was recovered from a man aged 18 to 29 who received the YFV17D yellow fever vaccine. The CDR3 protein sequence reads: CASSKGGAAYNEQFF. The DNA reads as follows: TGTGCCAGCAGCAAGGGGGGGGCGGCGTACAATGAGCAGTTCTTC.